This T cell receptor beta chain was sequenced during a study of blood T cell repertoires in COVID-19. The assay was immunoSEQ multiplex PCR, and TCRdb's table has in-frame clones only and misses some. The data hold 200,000 or so clones, with 80% to 90% observed a single time. Sequencing input: PBMCs or T cells enriched from blood (not recorded which). The TCR comes from a young woman in a cohort exposed to, infected with or recovered from COVID-19 (not recorded which).

The CDR3 is CASSPRGFLGANVLTF. CDR3 nucleotide sequence: TGTGCCAGCAGCCCCAGGGGCTTTTTGGGGGCCAACGTCCTGACTTTC. The J gene is TRBJ2-6, the V gene TRBV7-9; D might be TRBD1 (6 bases). Trimming stripped 5 bases from V and 4 bases from J, with 15 bases between. There are 16 residues in the CDR3. CDR1 and CDR2 (germline): SEHNR, FQNEAQ (reference sequence).